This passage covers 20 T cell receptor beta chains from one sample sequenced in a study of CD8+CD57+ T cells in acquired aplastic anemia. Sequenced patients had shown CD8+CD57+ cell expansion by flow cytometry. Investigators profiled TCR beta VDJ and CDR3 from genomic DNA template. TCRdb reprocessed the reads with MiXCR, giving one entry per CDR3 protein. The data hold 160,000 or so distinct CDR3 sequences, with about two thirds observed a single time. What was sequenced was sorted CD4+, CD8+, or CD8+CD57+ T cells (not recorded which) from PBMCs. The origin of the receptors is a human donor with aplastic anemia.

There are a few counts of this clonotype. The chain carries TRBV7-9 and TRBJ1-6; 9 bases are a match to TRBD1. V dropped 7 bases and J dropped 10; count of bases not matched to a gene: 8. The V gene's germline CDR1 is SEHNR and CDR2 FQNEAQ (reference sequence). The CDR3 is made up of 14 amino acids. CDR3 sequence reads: CASTPTGGGSPLHF. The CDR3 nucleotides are TGTGCCAGCACCCCGACAGGGGGTGGGTCACCCCTCCACTTT. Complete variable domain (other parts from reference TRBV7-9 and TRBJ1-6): DTGVSQNPRHKITKRGQNVTFRCDPISEHNRLYWYRQTLGQGPEFLTYFQNEAQLEKSRLLSDRFSAERPKGSFSTLEIQRTEQGDSAMYLCASTPTGGGSPLHFGNGTRLTVT.

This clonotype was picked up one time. CDR3 loop: CAIKGGRVNNEQFF. The CDR3 DNA follows: TGTGCCATCAAGGGCGGGAGGGTAAACAATGAGCAGTTCTTC. This chain joins TRBV10-3 and TRBJ2-1; TRBD2 matches 9 bases. Per germline, CDR1 ENHRY and CDR2 SYGVKD. Unmatched junction bases numbered 6, after V lost 7 bases and J lost 5 bases. The CDR3 is 14 residues long.

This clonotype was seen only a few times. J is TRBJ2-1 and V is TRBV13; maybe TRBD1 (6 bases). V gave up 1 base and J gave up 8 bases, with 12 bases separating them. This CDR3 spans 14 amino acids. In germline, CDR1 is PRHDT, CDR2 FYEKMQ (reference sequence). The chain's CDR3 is CASSLEGEGDEQFF. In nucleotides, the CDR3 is TGTGCCAGCAGCTTAGAAGGTGAGGGGGATGAGCAGTTCTTC.

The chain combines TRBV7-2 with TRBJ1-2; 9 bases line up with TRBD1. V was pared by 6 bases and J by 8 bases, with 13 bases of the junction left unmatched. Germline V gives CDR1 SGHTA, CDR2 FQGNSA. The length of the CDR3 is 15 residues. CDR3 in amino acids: CASSLQLGQGSGYTF. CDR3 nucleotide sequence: TGTGCCAGCAGTCTGCAGCTCGGACAGGGGAGCGGCTACACCTTC.

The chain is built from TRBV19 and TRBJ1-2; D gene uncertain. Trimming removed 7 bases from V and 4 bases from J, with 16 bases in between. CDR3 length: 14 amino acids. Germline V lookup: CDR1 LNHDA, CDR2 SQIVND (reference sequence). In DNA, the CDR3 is TGTGCCAGTACCACCCTCGGTGGTACCTATGGCTACACCTTC. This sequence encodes CASTTLGGTYGYTF.

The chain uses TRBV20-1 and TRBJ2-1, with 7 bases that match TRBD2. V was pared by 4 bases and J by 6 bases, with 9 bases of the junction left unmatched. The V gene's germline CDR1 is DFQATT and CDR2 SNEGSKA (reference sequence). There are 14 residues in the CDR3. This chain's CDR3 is CSAMHGGGPNEQFF. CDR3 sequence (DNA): TGCAGTGCTATGCACGGGGGAGGGCCCAATGAGCAGTTCTTC.

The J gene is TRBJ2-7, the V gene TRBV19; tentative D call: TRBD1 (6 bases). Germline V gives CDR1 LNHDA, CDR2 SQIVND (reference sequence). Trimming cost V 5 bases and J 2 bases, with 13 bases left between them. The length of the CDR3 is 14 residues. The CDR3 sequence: CASSFQGLPYEQYF. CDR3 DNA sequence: TGTGCCAGTAGTTTTCAGGGGCTGCCCTACGAGCAGTACTTC. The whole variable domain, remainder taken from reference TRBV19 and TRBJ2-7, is DGGITQSPKYLFRKEGQNVTLSCEQNLNHDAMYWYRQDPGQGLRLIYYSQIVNDFQKGDIAEGYSVSREKKESFPLTVTSAQKNPTAFYLCASSFQGLPYEQYFGPGTRLTVT.

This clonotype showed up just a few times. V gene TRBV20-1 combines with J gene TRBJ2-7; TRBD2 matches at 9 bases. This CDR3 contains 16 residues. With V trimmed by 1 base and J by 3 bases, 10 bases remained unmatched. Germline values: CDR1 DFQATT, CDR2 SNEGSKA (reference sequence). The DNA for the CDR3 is TGCAGTGCTAGAGGAGGGCTAGCGGGGAGGCACTACGAGCAGTACTTC. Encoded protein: CSARGGLAGRHYEQYF.

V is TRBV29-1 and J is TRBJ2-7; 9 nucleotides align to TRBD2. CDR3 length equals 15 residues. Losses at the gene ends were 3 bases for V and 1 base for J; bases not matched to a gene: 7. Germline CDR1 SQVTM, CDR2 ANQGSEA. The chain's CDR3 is CSVEKSGGTSYEQYF. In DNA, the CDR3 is TGCAGCGTTGAGAAGAGCGGGGGGACGTCCTACGAGCAGTACTTC.

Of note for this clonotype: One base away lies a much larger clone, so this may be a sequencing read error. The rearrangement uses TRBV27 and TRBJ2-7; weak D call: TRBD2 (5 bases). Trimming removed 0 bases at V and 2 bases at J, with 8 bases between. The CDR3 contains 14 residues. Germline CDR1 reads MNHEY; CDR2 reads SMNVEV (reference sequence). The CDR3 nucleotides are TGTGCCAGCAGTTTATCGACTAACGCCTACGAGCAGTACTTC. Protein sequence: CASSLSTNAYEQYF.

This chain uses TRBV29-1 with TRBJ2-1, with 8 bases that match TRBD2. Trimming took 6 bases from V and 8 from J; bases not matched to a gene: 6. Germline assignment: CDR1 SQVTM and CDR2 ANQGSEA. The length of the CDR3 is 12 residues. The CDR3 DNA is TGCAGCGTGACGGGGGGGCGGGATGAGCAGTTCTTC. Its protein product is CSVTGGRDEQFF.

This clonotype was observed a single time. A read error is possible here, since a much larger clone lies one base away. Written as DNA, the CDR3 is TGTGCCAGTAGTGTAGTCAGGGGGGCCTACAATGAGCAGTTCTTC. Translating it yields CASSVVRGAYNEQFF. The chain links TRBV19 to TRBJ2-1, with D possibly matching TRBD1 (7 bases). V was cut by 5 bases and J by 2 bases, with 13 bases left in between. In germline, CDR1 is LNHDA, CDR2 SQIVND (reference sequence). This CDR3 has 15 residues.

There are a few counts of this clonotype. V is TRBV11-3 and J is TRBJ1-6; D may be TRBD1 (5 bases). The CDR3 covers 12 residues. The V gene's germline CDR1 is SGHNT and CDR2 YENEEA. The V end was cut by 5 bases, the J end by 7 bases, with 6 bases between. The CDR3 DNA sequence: TGTGCCAGCAGCCGACAGAATTCACCCCTCCACTTT. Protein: CASSRQNSPLHF.

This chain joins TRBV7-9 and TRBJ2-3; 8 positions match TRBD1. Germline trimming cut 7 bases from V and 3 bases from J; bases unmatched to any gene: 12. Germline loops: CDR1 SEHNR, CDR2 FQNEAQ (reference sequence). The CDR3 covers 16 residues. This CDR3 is CASTPMTGAGTDTQYF. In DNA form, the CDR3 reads TGTGCCAGCACCCCGATGACAGGGGCCGGAACAGATACGCAGTATTTT.

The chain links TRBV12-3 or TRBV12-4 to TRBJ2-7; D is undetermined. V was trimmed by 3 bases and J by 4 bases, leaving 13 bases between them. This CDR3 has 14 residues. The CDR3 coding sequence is TGTGCCAGCAGTTTTTCCTCTACCGGGTACGAGCAGTACTTC. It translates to CASSFSSTGYEQYF.

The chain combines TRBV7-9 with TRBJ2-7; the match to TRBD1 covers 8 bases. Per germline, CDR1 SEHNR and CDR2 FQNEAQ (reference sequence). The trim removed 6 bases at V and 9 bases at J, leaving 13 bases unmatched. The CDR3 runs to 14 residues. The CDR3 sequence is CASSLDRVAHGQYF. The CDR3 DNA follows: TGTGCCAGCAGTTTGGACAGGGTAGCACATGGGCAGTACTTC.

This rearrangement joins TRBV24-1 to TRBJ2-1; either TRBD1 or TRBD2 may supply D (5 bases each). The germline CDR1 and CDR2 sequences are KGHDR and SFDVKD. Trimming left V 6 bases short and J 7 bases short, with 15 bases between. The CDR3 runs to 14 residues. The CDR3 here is CATSLAGTENEQFF. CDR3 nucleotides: TGTGCCACCAGTCTCGCCGGGACGGAGAATGAGCAGTTCTTC.

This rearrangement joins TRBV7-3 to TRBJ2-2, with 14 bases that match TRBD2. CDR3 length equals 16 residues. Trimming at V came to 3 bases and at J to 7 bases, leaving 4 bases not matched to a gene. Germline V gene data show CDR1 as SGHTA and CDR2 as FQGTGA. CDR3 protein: CASSLGLAGENGELFF. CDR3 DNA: TGTGCCAGCAGCTTGGGACTAGCGGGGGAGAACGGGGAGCTGTTTTTT.

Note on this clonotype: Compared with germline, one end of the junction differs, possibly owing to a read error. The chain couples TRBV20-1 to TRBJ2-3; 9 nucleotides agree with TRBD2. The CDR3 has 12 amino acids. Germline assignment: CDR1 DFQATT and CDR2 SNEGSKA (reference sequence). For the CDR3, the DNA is TGCAGTGCTAATAGCGGGAGAGATGCGCAGTATTTT. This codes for CSANSGRDAQYF.

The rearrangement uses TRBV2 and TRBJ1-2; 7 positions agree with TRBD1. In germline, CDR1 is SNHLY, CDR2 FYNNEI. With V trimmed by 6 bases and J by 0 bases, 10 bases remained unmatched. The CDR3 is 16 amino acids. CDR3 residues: CASRTGTEIPNYGYTF. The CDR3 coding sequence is TGTGCCAGCAGGACCGGGACAGAAATCCCTAACTATGGCTACACCTTC.